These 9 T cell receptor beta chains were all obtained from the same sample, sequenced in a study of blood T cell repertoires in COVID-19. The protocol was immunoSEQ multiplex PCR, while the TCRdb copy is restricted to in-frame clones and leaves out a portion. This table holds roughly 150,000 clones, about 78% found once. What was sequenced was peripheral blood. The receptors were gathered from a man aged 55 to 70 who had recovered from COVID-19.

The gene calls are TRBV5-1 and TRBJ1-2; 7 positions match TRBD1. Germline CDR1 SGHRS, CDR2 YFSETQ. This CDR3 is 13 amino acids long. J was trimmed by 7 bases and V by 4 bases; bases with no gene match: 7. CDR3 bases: TGCGCCAGCAGCCTAGACAGGGTGGCTGGCTACACCTTC. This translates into CASSLDRVAGYTF. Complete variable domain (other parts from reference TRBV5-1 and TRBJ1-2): KAGVTQTPRYLIKTRGQQVTLSCSPISGHRSVSWYQQTPGQGLQFLFEYFSETQRNKGNFPGRFSGRQFSNSRSEMNVSTLELGDSALYLCASSLDRVAGYTFGSGTRLTVV.

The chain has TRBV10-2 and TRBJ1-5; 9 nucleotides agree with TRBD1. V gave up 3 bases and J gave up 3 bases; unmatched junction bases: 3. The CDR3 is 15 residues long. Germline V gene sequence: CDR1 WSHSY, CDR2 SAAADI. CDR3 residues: CASSEGDRVNQPQHF. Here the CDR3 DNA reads TGCGCCAGCAGTGAAGGGGACAGGGTCAATCAGCCCCAGCATTTT.

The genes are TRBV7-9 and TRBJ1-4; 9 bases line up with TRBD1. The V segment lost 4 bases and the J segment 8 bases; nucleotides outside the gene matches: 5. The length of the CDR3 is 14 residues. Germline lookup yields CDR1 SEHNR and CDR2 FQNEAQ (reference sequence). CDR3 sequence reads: CASSWTGVEEKLFF. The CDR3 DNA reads TGTGCCAGCAGCTGGACAGGGGTTGAGGAAAAACTGTTTTTT.

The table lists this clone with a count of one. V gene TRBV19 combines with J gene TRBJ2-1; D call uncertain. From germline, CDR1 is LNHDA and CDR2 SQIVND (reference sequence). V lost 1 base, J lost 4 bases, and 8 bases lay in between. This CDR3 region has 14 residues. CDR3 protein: CASSIGARYNEQFF. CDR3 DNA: TGTGCCAGTAGTATAGGAGCGCGGTACAATGAGCAGTTCTTC.

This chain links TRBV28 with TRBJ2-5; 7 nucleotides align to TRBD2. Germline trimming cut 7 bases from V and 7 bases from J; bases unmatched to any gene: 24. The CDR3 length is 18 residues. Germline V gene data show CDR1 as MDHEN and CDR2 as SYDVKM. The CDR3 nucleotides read TGTGCCAGCACCGGCGGGGGTCCCGGGAGTAAGGGCTGGGGGACCCAGTACTTC. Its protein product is CASTGGGPGSKGWGTQYF.

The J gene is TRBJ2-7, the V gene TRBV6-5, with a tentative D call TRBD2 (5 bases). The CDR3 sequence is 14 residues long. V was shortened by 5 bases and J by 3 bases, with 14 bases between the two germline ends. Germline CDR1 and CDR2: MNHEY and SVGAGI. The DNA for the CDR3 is TGTGCCAGCAGTCACCCCGGGGAAATCTACGAGCAGTACTTC. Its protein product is CASSHPGEIYEQYF.

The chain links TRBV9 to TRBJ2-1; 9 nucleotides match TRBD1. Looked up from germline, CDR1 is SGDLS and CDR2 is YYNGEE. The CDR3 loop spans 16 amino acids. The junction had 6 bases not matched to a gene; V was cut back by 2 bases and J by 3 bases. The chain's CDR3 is CASSVSGTGIYNEQFF. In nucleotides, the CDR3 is TGTGCCAGCAGCGTCTCCGGGACAGGGATCTACAATGAGCAGTTCTTC.

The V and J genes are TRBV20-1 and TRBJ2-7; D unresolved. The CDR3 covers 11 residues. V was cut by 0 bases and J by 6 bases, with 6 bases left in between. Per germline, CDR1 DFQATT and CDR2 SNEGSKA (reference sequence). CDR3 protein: CSAREALEQYF. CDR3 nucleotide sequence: TGCAGTGCTAGAGAAGCGCTCGAGCAGTACTTC.

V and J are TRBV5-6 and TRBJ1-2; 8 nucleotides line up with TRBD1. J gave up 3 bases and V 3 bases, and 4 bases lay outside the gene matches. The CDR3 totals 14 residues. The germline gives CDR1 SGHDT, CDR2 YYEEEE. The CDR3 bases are TGTGCCAGCAGCTCACTGACAGGGGACTATGGCTACACCTTC. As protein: CASSSLTGDYGYTF.